Following are 18 T cell receptor beta chains from one sample sequenced in a study of beta chain features in type 1 diabetes. The isolated RNA, all of it, was reverse transcribed, so expressed TCRB transcripts were what got sequenced. TCRdb keeps only in-frame clones here, not all; method: immunoSEQ multiplex PCR. The sample includes about 930,000 clones, 15% to 20% of them seen just once. Sequencing used naive CD4+ T cells from blood. The receptors shown here come from a woman aged 18-29 years in good health.

This clone was counted between two and nine times. V is TRBV4-2 and J is TRBJ2-1, with a possible D match to TRBD2 (6 bases). This CDR3 has 15 residues. The germline CDR1 and CDR2 sequences are LGHNA and YNFKEQ. The V end lost 7 bases, the J end lost 4 bases, and 17 bases lay between the germline ends. Here the CDR3 reads CASNGPGAGYNEQFF. CDR3 in DNA: TGTGCCAGCAACGGACCGGGAGCTGGGTACAATGAGCAGTTCTTC.

This sequence joins TRBV7-2 and TRBJ1-4; D uncertain. Between the trimmed V and J ends, which lost 2 bases and 2 bases, there was a span of 9 bases. Germline V gives CDR1 SGHTA, CDR2 FQGNSA. The CDR3 sequence is 15 residues long. CDR3 amino acids: CASSLRHRTNEKLFF. The CDR3, as DNA: TGTGCCAGCAGCTTAAGGCATAGGACTAATGAAAAACTGTTTTTT. Using reference TRBV7-2 and TRBJ1-4 for the parts outside the CDR3, the full variable domain is GAGVSQSPSNKVTEKGKDVELRCDPISGHTALYWYRQSLGQGLEFLIYFQGNSAPDKSGLPSDRFSAERTGGSVSTLTIQRTQQEDSAVYLCASSLRHRTNEKLFFGSGTQLSVL.

Only a few counts were recorded for this clone. Distinct nucleotide sequences in the sample also encode this CDR3. V and J are TRBV5-1 and TRBJ2-7; no firm D call. The CDR3 covers 13 residues. From germline, CDR1 is SGHRS and CDR2 YFSETQ. Trimming stripped 0 bases from V and 4 bases from J, with 8 bases between. This CDR3 reads CASSLVLGYEQYF. CDR3 in DNA: TGCGCCAGCAGCTTGGTGCTGGGTTACGAGCAGTACTTC. Based on the CDR3 plus reference TRBV5-1 and TRBJ2-7, the full variable domain is KAGVTQTPRYLIKTRGQQVTLSCSPISGHRSVSWYQQTPGQGLQFLFEYFSETQRNKGNFPGRFSGRQFSNSRSEMNVSTLELGDSALYLCASSLVLGYEQYFGPGTRLTVT.

This clone was picked up a small number of times. V gene TRBV6-5 combines with J gene TRBJ2-7; D is uncertain. CDR1 is MNHEY and CDR2 is SVGAGI in the germline V gene. V dropped 8 bases and J dropped 5 bases, with 13 bases sitting between them. The CDR3 runs 12 residues. This chain's CDR3 is CASGPWANEQYF. The CDR3 nucleotides are TGTGCCAGCGGACCTTGGGCTAACGAGCAGTACTTC.

This clone was seen more than once but under ten times. The genes are TRBV4-2 and TRBJ2-5; D is unclear. The CDR3 totals 13 residues. Per the germline V gene, CDR1 is LGHNA and CDR2 is YNFKEQ. Trimming left V 1 base short and J 1 base short, with 4 bases between. DNA for the CDR3: TGTGCCAGCAGCCAAGGGATCCAAGAGACCCAGTACTTC. It yields the protein CASSQGIQETQYF.

V is TRBV15 and J is TRBJ2-5, with a weak D call TRBD2 (5 bases). The CDR3 has 13 amino acids. The V and J ends lost 1 base and 6 bases respectively, with 9 bases between them. Germline CDR1 is LNHNV and CDR2 is YYDKDF (reference sequence). In DNA form, the CDR3 reads TGTGCCACCAGCAGAGGTACGGGAAAGACCCAGTACTTC. Protein product: CATSRGTGKTQYF. Variable domain in full (rest from reference TRBV15 and TRBJ2-5): DAMVIQNPRYQVTQFGKPVTLSCSQTLNHNVMYWYQQKSSQAPKLLFHYYDKDFNNEADTPDNFQSRRPNTSFCFLDIRSPGLGDTAMYLCATSRGTGKTQYFGPGTRLLVL.

The V gene is TRBV14, the J gene TRBJ2-2; no clear D gene. Germline-derived CDR1 and CDR2 are SGHDN and FVKESK. This CDR3 is 17 amino acids long. The V gene lost 1 base and the J gene lost 0 bases, with 12 bases spanning the gap. CDR3 sequence: CASSQAISTSNTGELFF. For the CDR3, the DNA is TGTGCCAGCAGCCAAGCAATCTCGACATCGAACACCGGGGAGCTGTTTTTT. Drawing the rest from reference TRBV14 and TRBJ2-2, the complete variable domain is EAGVTQFPSHSVIEKGQTVTLRCDPISGHDNLYWYRRVMGKEIKFLLHFVKESKQDESGMPNNRFLAERTGGTYSTLKVQPAELEDSGVYFCASSQAISTSNTGELFFGEGSRLTVL.

This clone was recorded a few times. J is TRBJ2-2 and V is TRBV9; D call uncertain. The V and J ends lost 3 bases and 0 bases respectively, with 9 bases between them. This CDR3 has 15 amino acids. Per the germline V gene, CDR1 is SGDLS and CDR2 is YYNGEE. CDR3 region: CASSEPGSNTGELFF. CDR3 in DNA: TGTGCCAGCAGCGAGCCGGGCTCGAACACCGGGGAGCTGTTTTTT.

This clone was seen a handful of times. CDR3 amino acids: CASSSGGAETYNEQFF. The CDR3 DNA reads TGTGCCAGCAGTTCGGGGGGGGCTGAGACCTACAATGAGCAGTTCTTC. The chain couples TRBV28 to TRBJ2-1, with 8 bases aligning to TRBD2. This CDR3 has 16 residues. The germline CDR1 and CDR2 sequences are MDHEN and SYDVKM. Trimming at V came to 4 bases and at J to 2 bases, leaving 7 bases not matched to a gene.

This clone was detected a few times. The V and J genes are TRBV7-9 and TRBJ2-5, with D unresolved. Germline CDR1 reads SEHNR; CDR2 reads FQNEAQ (reference sequence). CDR3 length: 14 amino acids. Trimming took off 0 bases at V and 5 bases at J, with 10 bases between the two ends. CDR3 sequence (DNA): TGTGCCAGCAGCTTAGCTCCCCCCCCGGAGACCCAGTACTTC. Its translation: CASSLAPPPETQYF.

The chain combines TRBV28 with TRBJ2-3; D is possibly TRBD2 (5 bases). CDR3 length: 16 amino acids. The V gene lost 2 bases and the J gene lost 3 bases, with 15 bases spanning the gap. CDR1 is MDHEN and CDR2 is SYDVKM in the germline V gene. CDR3 in amino acids: CASSLVGLAQTDTQYF. As DNA, the CDR3 is TGTGCCAGCAGTTTAGTAGGGCTAGCACAGACAGATACGCAGTATTTT.

The J gene is TRBJ2-7, the V gene TRBV28; no firm D call. The V end lost 5 bases, the J end lost 3 bases, and 5 bases lay between the germline ends. The germline V gene has CDR1 MDHEN and CDR2 SYDVKM. The CDR3 contains 11 residues. The CDR3 loop reads CASSRNYEQYF. The CDR3 region has the DNA TGTGCCAGCAGTAGGAACTACGAGCAGTACTTC. The full variable domain, with the rest looked up from reference TRBV28 and TRBJ2-7, is DVKVTQSSRYLVKRTGEKVFLECVQDMDHENMFWYRQDPGLGLRLIYFSYDVKMKEKGDIPEGYSVSREKKERFSLILESASTNQTSMYLCASSRNYEQYFGPGTRLTVT.

This clone was counted a few times. The V call is TRBV11-2, the J call TRBJ2-1; TRBD2 aligns across 7 bases. Per germline, CDR1 SGHAT and CDR2 FQNNGV. The CDR3 has 17 residues. V lost 5 bases to trimming and J lost 3 bases; unmatched junction nucleotides: 13. The CDR3 DNA reads as TGTGCCAGCAGCCCTCGGGTTAGGGAGCGGGGCTACAATGAGCAGTTCTTC. It codes for CASSPRVRERGYNEQFF.

The chain combines TRBV11-2 with TRBJ1-4; the D is unclear. The CDR3 runs to 14 residues. CDR1 is SGHAT, CDR2 FQNNGV, per germline. Trimming took 3 bases from V and 4 from J, leaving 9 bases between them. The CDR3 here is CASSLDGYNEKLFF. The CDR3 region has the DNA TGTGCCAGCAGCTTGGACGGGTATAATGAAAAACTGTTTTTT.

This clone has more than one count but fewer than ten. The chain has TRBV7-2 and TRBJ2-5, with no clear D. V lost 1 base to trimming and J lost 5 bases, with 8 bases between them. The CDR3 is made up of 13 amino acids. The germline V gene encodes CDR1 SGHTA and CDR2 FQGNSA. The CDR3 sequence is CASSLVLPETQYF. CDR3 in DNA: TGTGCCAGCAGCTTAGTACTGCCGGAGACCCAGTACTTC.

The rearrangement links TRBV7-2 to TRBJ2-7, with D possibly matching TRBD1 (5 bases). Per germline, CDR1 SGHTA and CDR2 FQGNSA. The CDR3 covers 12 residues. The V end lost 5 bases, the J end lost 3 bases, and 8 bases lay between the germline ends. In DNA, the CDR3 is TGTGCCAGCAGCCAAAGGGGCTACGAGCAGTACTTC. Amino acid sequence: CASSQRGYEQYF.

The chain has TRBV7-9 and TRBJ2-1; 15 bases are shared with TRBD2. Germline loops: CDR1 SEHNR, CDR2 FQNEAQ (reference sequence). J was trimmed by 9 bases and V by 6 bases; bases with no gene match: 12. The length of the CDR3 is 17 residues. The CDR3 reads CASRSPGTSGRSGEQFF. The CDR3 DNA sequence: TGTGCCAGCAGATCCCCCGGGACTAGCGGGAGGTCGGGTGAGCAGTTCTTC.

J is TRBJ2-7 and V is TRBV28, with D uncertain. V was shortened by 6 bases and J by 3 bases, with 15 bases between the two germline ends. Looked up from germline, CDR1 is MDHEN and CDR2 is SYDVKM. The CDR3 is 14 amino acids. The CDR3 nucleotides read TGTGCCAGCAGCCAACCTGCGTACGACTACGAGCAGTACTTC. Its translation is CASSQPAYDYEQYF.